The T cell receptor (beta chain) under discussion was sequenced for a study of control samples from healthy donors and cancer patients. This clone was found once. This table comes from immunoSEQ multiplex PCR, and its TCRdb copy is limited to in-frame clones, with some not included. The sample lists around 130,000 clones, 75% to 95% occurring once. Germline V gives CDR1 PRHDT, CDR2 FYEKMQ (reference sequence). V lost 0 bases and J lost 0, with 8 bases in between. This CDR3 region has 16 residues. The sequence was obtained from a man younger than 35 in good health. The chain combines TRBV13 with TRBJ1-4; D gene ambiguous. Sequenced sample: blood. Written as DNA, the CDR3 is TGTGCCAGCAGCTTAGGCTCGGGTGCAACTAATGAAAAACTGTTTTTT. Translating gives CASSLGSGATNEKLFF.